One T cell receptor beta chain is described in this entry. Antigen specificity is unknown. V dropped 1 base and J dropped 7 bases, with 4 bases sitting between them. Germline CDR1 and CDR2: SGHTA and FQGNSA. This CDR3 has 11 residues. The data stem from a study of a mutant IDH1 vaccine in newly diagnosed glioma. Study context: Patients had received radiotherapy, temozolomide, or both previously, most receiving both. Weeks 35 and 47 hosted visits V12 and V13, respectively. Study observations and caveats: Changes to the top peripheral T cell clonotypes appeared unrelated to pseudoprogression.

Only in-frame clones appear in the TCRdb table, and some are missing; sequencing was by immunoSEQ multiplex PCR. The data contain 60,000 to 70,000 clones, over 80% of them singletons. Described time point: week 47, end of study. Vaccination comprised doses that each held 300 ug of mutant IDH1 20-mer peptide, plus topical imiquimod. This specimen consisted of PBMCs, obtained from a glioma patient whose treatment included an IDH1 peptide vaccine. This sequence joins TRBV7-2 and TRBJ1-2; no definite D call. The receptor was derived from a man younger than 40 with glioma. This CDR3 reads CASSLGRGYTF. The CDR3 region has the DNA TGTGCCAGCAGCTTAGGACGTGGCTACACCTTC.